The rows below give T cell receptor beta chains drawn from one sample of a study of response to subunit inactivated influenza vaccine. TCRdb itself ran the RT-PCR reads through MiXCR, one entry per CDR3 protein. The sample lists fewer than 700,000 distinct CDR3 sequences, 13% occurring once. Sequencing was performed on PBMCs from blood, taken 45 days after vaccination. These receptors originate from a man in his forties or fifties who received an inactivated influenza vaccine. Both conserved end residues are trimmed from each CDR3. Fields, in order: J gene, V gene, CDR3 protein.

>TRBJ2-5|TRBV6-2/TRBV6-3
ASSYLREDQETQY
>TRBJ1-2|TRBV12-3/TRBV12-4
ASSLEYRTGEGYT
>TRBJ1-6|TRBV10-3
AISESQSSYNSPLH
>TRBJ2-1|TRBV20-1
SARDRSGRSYNEQF
>TRBJ1-2|TRBV5-1
ASSLFSAGGYYGYT
>TRBJ1-4|TRBV4-3
ASSQDGEHLATNEKLF
>TRBJ2-7|TRBV6-1
ATQDLDEQY
>TRBJ2-1|TRBV27
ASSLQGLPFYNEQF
>TRBJ2-3|TRBV7-2
ASSPLLAGLGGDTQY
>TRBJ1-1|TRBV10-3
AISRTANTEAF
>TRBJ2-7|TRBV30
AWSLIGQGDEQY
>TRBJ2-6|TRBV7-6
ASSLSRRAGANVLT
>TRBJ2-2|TRBV15
ATSTARGSGELF
>TRBJ2-1|TRBV7-9
ASSFFGGAYNEQF
>TRBJ2-7|TRBV7-9
ASSRDLAGYYEQY
>TRBJ2-2|TRBV5-1
ASSFVAGGPGTGELF
>TRBJ2-5|TRBV7-2
ASSLALATGIGETQY
>TRBJ2-3|TRBV7-8
ASSGMGTGDPGGYTDTQY
>TRBJ2-7|TRBV28
ASSFVSSGSHEQY
>TRBJ2-2|TRBV5-1
ASRPGGTGELF
>TRBJ2-5|TRBV27
ASSFDRAVTQY
>TRBJ2-1|TRBV2
ASTSGGGEQF
>TRBJ2-7|TRBV5-6
ASSLMGTYEQY
>TRBJ1-4|TRBV24-1
ATSDPNAGDRGKLF
>TRBJ2-1|TRBV27
ASSLLSVGGNEQF
>TRBJ2-2|TRBV28
ASTIREGGRTGELF
>TRBJ2-5|TRBV20-1
SARRTGGGGAHQTQY